This T cell receptor (beta chain) originates from a study of cytomegalovirus exposure and HLA in healthy donors. For the study at large: Clustering assigned about 80% of the roughly 430 genotyped donors to the Caucasian-associated ancestry cluster. Whole-study findings and limits: TCR beta V segments were, for the most part, productive about 87% or about 30% of the time in an earlier analysis. Most TCRs appeared rarely, but some public TCRs recurred in many donors. There were 160 or so TCR beta chains listed as cytomegalovirus-associated.

As for this clone: The antigen is not known.

V lost 6 bases and J lost 4, with 9 bases in between. The CDR3 has 13 amino acids. Germline V gives CDR1 SNHLY, CDR2 FYNNEI. PCR was performed using 60 Vbeta and 13 Jbeta primers. Sequenced by immunoSEQ multiplex PCR; TCRdb stores in-frame clones only, minus some. The sample carries about 130,000 clones, approximately 80% recorded once. This TCR derives from a man in his forties in good health and CMV-seronegative. The chain employs TRBV2 and TRBJ2-2; D perhaps matches TRBD2 (5 bases). The sequenced material came from PBMCs. The CDR3 loop reads CASSAGSTGELFF. The CDR3 nucleotides are TGTGCCAGCAGCGCGGGCTCCACCGGGGAGCTGTTTTTT.